This T cell receptor beta chain was observed in a study of beta chain features in type 1 diabetes. The V end lost 5 bases, the J end lost 2 bases, and 10 bases lay between the germline ends. Per the germline V gene, CDR1 is GTSNPN and CDR2 is SVGIG (reference sequence). The CDR3 covers 13 residues. The investigators reverse transcribed all of the isolated RNA, so they sequenced expressed TCRB transcripts. Method: immunoSEQ multiplex PCR; TCRdb's copy keeps in-frame clones and lacks some. The table lists about half a million clones, about 30% of them singletons. The chain employs TRBV30 and TRBJ1-5; tentatively, D is TRBD1 (6 bases). This TCR derives from a man aged 18-30 years in good health. The specimen was naive CD4+ T cells from blood. The CDR3 DNA reads as TGTGCCTGGGGGAACAGGGGCAATCAGCCCCAGCATTTT. This sequence encodes CAWGNRGNQPQHF.